This entry lists 28 T cell receptor beta chains sequenced from one sample in a study of T cells in Graves' hyperthyroidism and ophthalmopathy (dated by TCRdb to between 2018 and 2020). Libraries were built with multiplex PCR. Instrument used: Illumina HiSeq 2000. Amplification of TCR beta CDR3 regions was carried out from RNA transcripts. For the first round of RT-PCR on the TCR CDR3, the HTBI primer set was used together with the Qiagen OneStep RT-PCR kit. TCRdb reran the public reads through fastp at Q25 and MiXCR, keeping productive beta chains. A single entry per CDR3 protein holds the most common genes and DNA from its merged rows. The sample table shows about 98,000 distinct CDR3 sequences, and around 42% are seen once. Of the sample, about 9.4% is held by the ten largest clones. Material: peripheral blood or thyroid tissue (not recorded which). Source of these receptors: a woman aged 25-40 years with Graves' hyperthyroidism.

This clonotype has a count of ten or more. The V and J genes are TRBV6-5 and TRBJ2-2, with 10 bases fitting TRBD2. Trimming at V came to 7 bases and at J to 6 bases, leaving 5 bases not matched to a gene. The CDR3 length is 14 residues. Germline CDR1 reads MNHEY; CDR2 reads SVGAGI. CDR3 bases: TGTGCCAGCACTAGCGGGAGTTTGCCCGGGGAGCTGTTTTTT. Encoded protein: CASTSGSLPGELFF.

The gene calls are TRBV19 and TRBJ2-7, with TRBD2 matching over 15 bases. This CDR3 comprises 15 residues. Looked up from germline, CDR1 is LNHDA and CDR2 is SQIVND (reference sequence). V lost 3 bases, J lost 6 bases, and 3 bases stayed unmatched. This chain's CDR3 is CASSMGTSGRIEQYF. The CDR3 nucleotides read TGTGCCAGTAGTATGGGGACTAGCGGGAGGATCGAGCAGTACTTC. The full variable domain, completed using reference TRBV19 and TRBJ2-7, is DGGITQSPKYLFRKEGQNVTLSCEQNLNHDAMYWYRQDPGQGLRLIYYSQIVNDFQKGDIAEGYSVSREKKESFPLTVTSAQKNPTAFYLCASSMGTSGRIEQYFGPGTRLTVT.

This clonotype was seen only once. The chain combines TRBV7-9 with TRBJ2-7, with unresolved D. The V gene lost 5 bases and the J gene lost 4 bases, with 6 bases spanning the gap. The CDR3 is 11 residues long. Germline values: CDR1 SEHNR, CDR2 FQNEAQ (reference sequence). CDR3: CASSEDYEQYF. DNA for the CDR3: TGTGCCAGCAGCGAGGATTACGAGCAGTACTTC.

The chain uses TRBV28 and TRBJ1-2; no clear D gene. V lost 1 base and J 2 bases, leaving 2 bases between the germline ends. Per the germline V gene, CDR1 is MDHEN and CDR2 is SYDVKM. The CDR3 sequence is 12 residues long. Written as DNA, the CDR3 is TGTGCCAGCAGTTTATACAACTATGGCTACACCTTC. Amino acid sequence: CASSLYNYGYTF.

Comment on this clonotype: Given the absence of the conserved phenylalanine or tryptophan at the CDR3 end, a read error is likely. The limits of the CDR3 on the DNA are not certain, so only TCRdb's listed CDR3 is given. This CDR3 reads CASRDRANTGELLS. The J gene is TRBJ2-2, the V gene TRBV9; TRBD1 is the table's D call and was not checked against the DNA. The CDR3 has 14 residues if both end residues are counted. Germline V lookup: CDR1 SGDLS, CDR2 YYNGEE.

This clonotype was counted at least ten times. This chain links TRBV5-8 with TRBJ2-3; D possibly uses TRBD1 or TRBD2 (5 bases each). Trimming removed 5 bases from V and 5 bases from J, with 27 bases in between. The germline V gene has CDR1 SGHTS and CDR2 YDEGEE. CDR3 length equals 18 residues. CDR3 DNA sequence: TGTGCCAGCAGGTCCCGGGGCACGCGTACCAGCATCGGAGATACGCAGTATTTT. Its protein is CASRSRGTRTSIGDTQYF.

This clonotype was seen a few times. The chain joins TRBV5-1 to TRBJ2-3, with D possibly being TRBD1 (6 bases). Germline assignment: CDR1 SGHRS and CDR2 YFSETQ. V was clipped by 4 bases and J by 4 bases, with 16 bases between them. This CDR3 is built from 15 residues. CDR3 protein: CASSPALGAADTQYF. In DNA form, the CDR3 reads TGCGCCAGCAGCCCGGCTTTGGGGGCGGCAGATACGCAGTATTTT.

A note on this clonotype: One end of the junction does not line up with germline, which may come from a read error. DNA for the CDR3: TGTGCCAGCAGTCCCCAGGGGCAGGCCCAGCCCCCGCATTTT. Translated, it gives CASSPQGQAQPPHF. The chain employs TRBV12-3 or TRBV12-4 and TRBJ1-5, with a tentative D call TRBD1 (6 bases). CDR3 length equals 14 residues.

This clonotype was seen at least ten times. This chain joins TRBV5-8 and TRBJ2-3; D gene unclear. Per the germline V gene, CDR1 is SGHTS and CDR2 is YDEGEE. The ends were cut back, 3 bases at V and 5 bases at J, with 13 bases in the middle. This CDR3 contains 14 residues. CDR3 sequence: CASSSSEEGDTQYF. The CDR3 DNA sequence: TGTGCCAGCAGCTCAAGCGAGGAAGGAGATACGCAGTATTTT.

The table lists this clonotype with many counts. The chain carries TRBV20-1 and TRBJ2-5, with D possibly matching TRBD2 (5 bases). This CDR3 comprises 12 residues. The V gene's germline CDR1 is DFQATT and CDR2 SNEGSKA (reference sequence). The CDR3 sequence is CSANRDQETQYF. In DNA form, the CDR3 reads TGCAGCGCCAACCGGGATCAAGAGACCCAGTACTTC.

This clonotype has at least ten counts. This chain links TRBV6-2 or TRBV6-3 with TRBJ2-3; D tentatively reads TRBD1 or TRBD2 (7 bases each). Germline V gene lookup returns CDR1 MNHEY and CDR2 SVGEGT. The CDR3 has 16 amino acids. V lost 5 bases, J lost 1 base, and 16 bases lay in between. CDR3 nucleotide sequence: TGTGCCAGCAGTGGGCTGAGCGGGACAGGCACAGATACGCAGTATTTT. As protein: CASSGLSGTGTDTQYF.

As concerns this clonotype: No conserved phenylalanine or tryptophan ends this CDR3, so it is likely a read error. The chain links TRBV4-1 to TRBJ1-6; the D is unclear. V lost 1 base, J lost 9 bases, and 10 bases lay in between. The CDR3 contains 14 residues. Germline CDR1 and CDR2: MGHRA and YSYEKL. The CDR3 DNA is TGCGCCAGCAGCCAAGTTGTCCACGGTTCACCCCTCCACCTT. Translation gives CASSQVVHGSPLHL.

This clonotype occurred many times. The chain recombines TRBV12-3 or TRBV12-4 with TRBJ1-5; possible D gene TRBD1, 5 bases. Trimming stripped 7 bases from V and 9 bases from J, with 10 bases between. The CDR3 extends over 11 amino acids. CDR3 in DNA: TGTGCCAGCACCCGGGGGGGGCCCCAGCATTTT. As protein: CASTRGGPQHF.

V is TRBV15 and J is TRBJ1-6; D remains unclear. There are 9 residues in the CDR3. Germline V lookup: CDR1 LNHNV, CDR2 YYDKDF (reference sequence). V was cut by 4 bases and J by 11 bases, with 0 bases left in between. The CDR3 protein is CATSTPLHF. The CDR3 region has the DNA TGTGCCACCAGCACACCCCTCCACTTT. Using reference TRBV15 and TRBJ1-6 for the parts outside the CDR3, the full variable domain is DAMVIQNPRYQVTQFGKPVTLSCSQTLNHNVMYWYQQKSSQAPKLLFHYYDKDFNNEADTPDNFQSRRPNTSFCFLDIRSPGLGDTAMYLCATSTPLHFGNGTRLTVT.

At least ten counts were recorded for this clonotype. The V and J genes are TRBV20-1 and TRBJ1-4; 8 positions match TRBD1. The germline V gene has CDR1 DFQATT and CDR2 SNEGSKA (reference sequence). The CDR3 is 11 residues long. V lost 7 bases, J lost 5 bases, and 0 bases stayed unmatched. The CDR3 sequence is CSGQGNEKLFF. As DNA, the CDR3 is TGCAGTGGACAGGGGAATGAAAAACTGTTTTTT.

The chain has TRBV11-2 and TRBJ1-1; TRBD1 is a possible D gene (6 bases). Germline lookup yields CDR1 SGHAT and CDR2 FQNNGV. This CDR3 spans 12 amino acids. V was cut by 5 bases and J by 9 bases, with 13 bases left in between. CDR3 DNA sequence: TGTGCCAGCAGCGTGCGGGGGGCTCAAGCTTTCTTT. Amino acid sequence: CASSVRGAQAFF. The whole variable domain, filled in from reference TRBV11-2 and TRBJ1-1, reads EAGVAQSPRYKIIEKRQSVAFWCNPISGHATLYWYQQILGQGPKLLIQFQNNGVVDDSQLPKDRFSAERLKGVDSTLKIQPAKLEDSAVYLCASSVRGAQAFFGQGTRLTVV.

The CDR3 region has the DNA TGTGCCATCAGGGGACAGACCTACGAGCAGTACTTC. Translation gives CAIRGQTYEQYF. This chain connects TRBV10-3 to TRBJ2-7, with 7 bases lining up with TRBD1. Trimming at V came to 6 bases and at J to 2 bases, leaving 1 base not matched to a gene. There are 12 residues in the CDR3. Germline CDR1 and CDR2: ENHRY and SYGVKD.

V gene TRBV30 combines with J gene TRBJ1-1; 7 bases map to TRBD1. V lost 0 bases and J lost 5; bases outside the gene matches: 6. This CDR3 is built from 14 residues. Germline CDR1 and CDR2: GTSNPN and SVGIG (reference sequence). The CDR3 nucleotides are TGTGCCTGGAGTGTCTATACAGGGGTGACTGAAGCTTTCTTT. This encodes CAWSVYTGVTEAFF.

The chain is built from TRBV20-1 and TRBJ1-4, with a possible D match to TRBD1 (5 bases). Trimming pared 2 bases from V and 8 bases from J, leaving 24 bases between. This CDR3 is 17 amino acids long. CDR1 DFQATT and CDR2 SNEGSKA come from the germline V gene (reference sequence). The CDR3 sequence: CSARSGTSGRAYEKLFF. CDR3 nucleotide sequence: TGCAGTGCTAGATCCGGGACTAGCGGGAGGGCATACGAAAAACTGTTTTTT.

The gene calls are TRBV7-9 and TRBJ1-6, with D uncertain. The CDR3 contains 13 residues. The V end lost 8 bases, the J end lost 11 bases, and 16 bases lay between the germline ends. Germline values: CDR1 SEHNR, CDR2 FQNEAQ (reference sequence). The CDR3 sequence is CASGQTGSTPLHF. The CDR3 DNA sequence: TGTGCCAGCGGCCAAACGGGGTCTACACCCCTCCACTTT.

The V call is TRBV20-1, the J call TRBJ2-5; TRBD2 aligns across 15 bases. V was clipped by 3 bases and J by 4 bases; unmatched bases: 9. The germline V gene has CDR1 DFQATT and CDR2 SNEGSKA (reference sequence). The CDR3 is 17 amino acids. CDR3 residues: CSASPRTSGRARETQYF. The CDR3 DNA sequence: TGCAGTGCTAGCCCCAGGACTAGCGGGAGGGCCAGAGAGACCCAGTACTTC.

This clonotype occurred many times. The rearrangement uses TRBV2 and TRBJ1-6; D remains ambiguous. The V gene lost 5 bases and the J gene lost 0 bases, with 17 bases spanning the gap. Germline V gives CDR1 SNHLY, CDR2 FYNNEI. The CDR3 runs to 18 residues. CDR3 amino acids: CASSLDGRGSSYNSPLHF. The DNA of the CDR3 is TGTGCCAGCAGTTTGGACGGTCGAGGTAGCTCCTATAATTCACCCCTCCACTTT.

Of note for this clonotype: A much more abundant neighbour one base away suggests this may be a read error. Without the conserved terminal phenylalanine or tryptophan, this CDR3 likely stems from a read error. The limits of the CDR3 on the DNA are not certain, so only TCRdb's listed CDR3 is given. The rearrangement uses TRBV7-9 and TRBJ1-3; the D call TRBD1 from the table was never checked on the DNA. The CDR3 is 14 residues long, counting both termini. Germline V CDR1 and CDR2: SEHNR, FQNEAQ (reference sequence). CDR3 residues: CASSFGTAGNTIHS.

With regard to this clonotype: The germline gene is not matched at one end of the junction; a read error may be the cause. The V call is TRBV12-3 or TRBV12-4, the J call TRBJ2-5; 9 bases map to TRBD1. The CDR3 length is 14 residues. In nucleotides, the CDR3 is TGTGCCACCAGTGAGGCCGGGACAGGGGAGACCCAGTACTTC. Translated, it gives CATSEAGTGETQYF.

The sample holds many counts of this clonotype. V gene TRBV5-1 combines with J gene TRBJ1-1, with 12 bases identical to TRBD1. With 4 bases clipped from V and 3 bases from J, the junction kept 7 bases outside the gene matches. From germline, CDR1 is SGHRS and CDR2 YFSETQ. The CDR3 covers 16 residues. Written as DNA, the CDR3 is TGCGCCAGCAGCGCCGGGACAGGGGGCGGGTACACTGAAGCTTTCTTT. It specifies CASSAGTGGGYTEAFF. The entire variable domain, with the rest obtained from reference TRBV5-1 and TRBJ1-1, is as follows: KAGVTQTPRYLIKTRGQQVTLSCSPISGHRSVSWYQQTPGQGLQFLFEYFSETQRNKGNFPGRFSGRQFSNSRSEMNVSTLELGDSALYLCASSAGTGGGYTEAFFGQGTRLTVV.

This clonotype appeared a single time. The chain joins TRBV7-9 to TRBJ1-1; D not resolved. Trimming stripped 5 bases from V and 1 base from J, with 11 bases between. Per the germline V gene, CDR1 is SEHNR and CDR2 is FQNEAQ (reference sequence). The CDR3 sequence is 14 residues long. The CDR3 DNA reads as TGTGCCAGCAGCATCGTCTTAGGGAACACTGAAGCTTTCTTT. This gives the protein CASSIVLGNTEAFF.

The chain links TRBV11-2 to TRBJ2-1, with 13 nucleotides matching TRBD2. CDR1 is SGHAT, CDR2 FQNNGV, per germline. The V and J ends lost 10 bases and 6 bases, in that order; junction bases with no gene match: 15. CDR3 length: 17 amino acids. CDR3 sequence: CATSDPLAGGPGNEQFF. The CDR3 coding sequence is TGTGCCACCAGTGACCCACTAGCGGGAGGGCCGGGCAATGAGCAGTTCTTC.

This clonotype was picked up many times. The rearrangement uses TRBV20-1 and TRBJ1-4; D might be TRBD1 (6 bases). The ends were cut back, 4 bases at V and 5 bases at J, with 11 bases in the middle. This CDR3 comprises 13 residues. From germline, CDR1 is DFQATT and CDR2 SNEGSKA (reference sequence). CDR3 coding DNA: TGCAGTGCTAAAGCAGGGGCGAATGAAAAACTGTTTTTT. Its protein is CSAKAGANEKLFF.